The clone carrying this T cell receptor (beta chain) was seen a few times. This CDR3 is built from 15 residues. Germline values: CDR1 SGDLS, CDR2 YYNGEE. Losses at the gene ends were 3 bases for V and 10 bases for J; bases not matched to a gene: 8. The sample is drawn from a study of cytomegalovirus exposure and HLA in healthy donors. The PCR had 60 Vbeta and 13 Jbeta primers. TCRdb keeps only in-frame clones here, not all; method: immunoSEQ multiplex PCR. The data contain around 90,000 clones, roughly 63% of them singletons. This TCR was recovered from a woman aged 45-60 years in good health and CMV-seropositive. J is TRBJ2-1 and V is TRBV9; TRBD2 agrees at 12 bases. Sequencing was carried out using PBMCs. CDR3 bases: TGTGCCAGCAGCGCCCCTAGCGGGGGGGCCGCGGAGCAGTTCTTC. It yields the protein CASSAPSGGAAEQFF.